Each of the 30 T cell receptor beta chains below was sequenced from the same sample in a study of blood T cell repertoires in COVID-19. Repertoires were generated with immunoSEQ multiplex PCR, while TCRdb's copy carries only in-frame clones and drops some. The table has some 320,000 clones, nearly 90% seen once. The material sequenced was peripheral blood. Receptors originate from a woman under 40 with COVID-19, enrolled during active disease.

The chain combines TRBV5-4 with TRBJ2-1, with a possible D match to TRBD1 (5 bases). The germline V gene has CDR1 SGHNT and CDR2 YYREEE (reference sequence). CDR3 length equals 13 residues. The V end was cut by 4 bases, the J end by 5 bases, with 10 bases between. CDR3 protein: CASSPSTDNEQFF. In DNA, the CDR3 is TGTGCCAGCAGCCCTTCGACAGACAATGAGCAGTTCTTC.

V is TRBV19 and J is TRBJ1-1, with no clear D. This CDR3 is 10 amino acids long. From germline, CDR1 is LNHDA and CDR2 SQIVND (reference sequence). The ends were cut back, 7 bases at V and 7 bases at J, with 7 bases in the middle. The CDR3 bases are TGTGCCAGTACGCCCGGTGAAGCTTTCTTT. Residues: CASTPGEAFF.

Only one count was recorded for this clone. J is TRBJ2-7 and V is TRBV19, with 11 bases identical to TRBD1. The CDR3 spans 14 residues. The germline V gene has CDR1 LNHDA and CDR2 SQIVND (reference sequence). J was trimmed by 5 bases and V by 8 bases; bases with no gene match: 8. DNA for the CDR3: TGTGCCAGTCAGGACAGGGGGCGTCGCCACGAGCAGTACTTC. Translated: CASQDRGRRHEQYF.

CDR3 sequence: CASSLETAPISGQYF. CDR3 coding DNA: TGTGCCAGCAGCTTAGAGACAGCCCCAATCTCGGGCCAGTACTTC. The gene calls are TRBV7-6 and TRBJ2-5, with D possibly TRBD1 on 5 matching bases. The V gene lost 1 base and the J gene lost 10 bases, with 19 bases spanning the gap. This CDR3 spans 15 amino acids. The germline V gene has CDR1 SGHVS and CDR2 FNYEAQ. Together with reference TRBV7-6 and TRBJ2-5, the CDR3 gives the full variable domain: GAGVSQSPRYKVTKRGQDVALRCDPISGHVSLYWYRQALGQGPEFLTYFNYEAQQDKSGLPNDRFSAERPEGSISTLTIQRTEQRDSAMYRCASSLETAPISGQYFGPGTRLLVL.

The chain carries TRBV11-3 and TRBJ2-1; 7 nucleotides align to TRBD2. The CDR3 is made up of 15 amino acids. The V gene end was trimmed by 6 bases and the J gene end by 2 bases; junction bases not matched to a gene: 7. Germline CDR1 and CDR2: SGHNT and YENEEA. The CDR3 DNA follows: TGTGCCAGCAGTACCGCGGGGGATCCCTACAATGAGCAGTTCTTC. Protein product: CASSTAGDPYNEQFF.

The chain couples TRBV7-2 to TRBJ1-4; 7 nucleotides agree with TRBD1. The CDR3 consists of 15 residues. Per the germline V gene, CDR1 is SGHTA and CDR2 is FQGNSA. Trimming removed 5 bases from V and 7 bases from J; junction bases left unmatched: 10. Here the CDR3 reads CASSHLRGEFEKLFF. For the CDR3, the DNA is TGTGCCAGCAGCCACCTCAGGGGGGAGTTTGAAAAACTGTTTTTT.

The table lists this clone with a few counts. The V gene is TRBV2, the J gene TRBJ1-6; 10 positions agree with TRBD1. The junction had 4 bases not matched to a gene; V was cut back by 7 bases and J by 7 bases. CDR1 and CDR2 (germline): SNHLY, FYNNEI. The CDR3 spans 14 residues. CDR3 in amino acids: CASNPDRGNSPLHF. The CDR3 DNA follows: TGTGCCAGCAACCCGGACAGGGGGAATTCACCCCTCCACTTT.

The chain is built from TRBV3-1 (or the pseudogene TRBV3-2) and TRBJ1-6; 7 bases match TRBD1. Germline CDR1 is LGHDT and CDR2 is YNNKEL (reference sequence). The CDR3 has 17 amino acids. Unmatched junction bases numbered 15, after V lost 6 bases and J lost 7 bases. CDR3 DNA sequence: TGTGCCAGCAGTCTGAAGGGGGCAGGGCGAGGGAATTCACCCCTCCACTTT. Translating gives CASSLKGAGRGNSPLHF.

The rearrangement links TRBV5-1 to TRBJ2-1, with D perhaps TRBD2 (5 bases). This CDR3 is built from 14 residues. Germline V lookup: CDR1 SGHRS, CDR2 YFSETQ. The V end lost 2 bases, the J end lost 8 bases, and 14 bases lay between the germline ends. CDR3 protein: CASSFGRTRYEQFF. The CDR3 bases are TGCGCCAGCAGCTTCGGTAGAACTAGGTATGAGCAGTTCTTC.

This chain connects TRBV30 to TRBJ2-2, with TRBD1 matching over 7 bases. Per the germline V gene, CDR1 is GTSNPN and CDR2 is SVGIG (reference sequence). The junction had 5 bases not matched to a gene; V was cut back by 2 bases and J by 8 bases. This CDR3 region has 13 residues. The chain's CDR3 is CAWSLNRGGELFF. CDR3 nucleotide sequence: TGTGCCTGGAGTTTAAACAGGGGAGGGGAGCTGTTTTTT.

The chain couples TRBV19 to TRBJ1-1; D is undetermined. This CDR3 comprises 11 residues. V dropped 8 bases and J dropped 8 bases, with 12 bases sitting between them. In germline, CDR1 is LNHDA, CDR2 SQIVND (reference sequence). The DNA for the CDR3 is TGTGCCAGTTCAACCCCACAGGAAGCTTTCTTT. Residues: CASSTPQEAFF.

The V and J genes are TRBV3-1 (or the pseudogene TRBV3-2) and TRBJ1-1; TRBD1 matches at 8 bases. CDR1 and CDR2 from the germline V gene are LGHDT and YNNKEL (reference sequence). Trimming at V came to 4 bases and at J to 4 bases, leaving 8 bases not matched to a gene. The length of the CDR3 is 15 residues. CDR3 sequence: CASSLGQGDGTEAFF. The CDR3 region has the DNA TGTGCCAGCAGCCTAGGACAGGGCGATGGCACTGAAGCTTTCTTT.

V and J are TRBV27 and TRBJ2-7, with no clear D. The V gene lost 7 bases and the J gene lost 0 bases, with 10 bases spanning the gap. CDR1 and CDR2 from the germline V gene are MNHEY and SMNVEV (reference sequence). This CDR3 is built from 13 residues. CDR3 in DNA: TGTGCCAGCATCGAGCCTCTCTCCTACGAGCAGTACTTC. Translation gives CASIEPLSYEQYF.

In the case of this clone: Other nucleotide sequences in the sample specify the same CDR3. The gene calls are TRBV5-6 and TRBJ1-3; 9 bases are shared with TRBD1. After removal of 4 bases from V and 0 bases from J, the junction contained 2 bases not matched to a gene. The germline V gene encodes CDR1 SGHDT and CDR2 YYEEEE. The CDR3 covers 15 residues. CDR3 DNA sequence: TGTGCCAGCAGCCGGACAGGGGACTCTGGAAACACCATATATTTT. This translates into CASSRTGDSGNTIYF.

CDR3 sequence reads: CASRRTGTYEQYF. The CDR3 nucleotides are TGTGCCAGCAGGCGGACAGGTACCTACGAGCAGTACTTC. This chain connects TRBV6-5 to TRBJ2-7; 7 bases line up with TRBD1. V lost 6 bases to trimming and J lost 2 bases; unmatched junction nucleotides: 4. CDR1 MNHEY and CDR2 SVGAGI come from the germline V gene. The length of the CDR3 is 13 residues.

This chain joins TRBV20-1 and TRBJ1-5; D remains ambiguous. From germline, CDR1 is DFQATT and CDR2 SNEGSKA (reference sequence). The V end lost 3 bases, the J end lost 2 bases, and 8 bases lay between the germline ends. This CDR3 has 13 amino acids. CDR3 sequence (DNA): TGCAGTGCTAGTGGGAGGGGCAATCAGCCCCAGCATTTT. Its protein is CSASGRGNQPQHF.

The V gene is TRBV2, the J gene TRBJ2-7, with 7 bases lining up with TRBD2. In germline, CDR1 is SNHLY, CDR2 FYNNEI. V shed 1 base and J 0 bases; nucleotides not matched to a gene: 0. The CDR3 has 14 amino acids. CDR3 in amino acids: CASSEGTSSYEQYF. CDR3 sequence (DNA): TGTGCCAGCAGTGAAGGGACTAGCTCCTACGAGCAGTACTTC.

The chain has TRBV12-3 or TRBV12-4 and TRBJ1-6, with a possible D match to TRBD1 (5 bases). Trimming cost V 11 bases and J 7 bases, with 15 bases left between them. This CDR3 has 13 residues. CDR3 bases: TGTGCCGCAAGGGGCCCACCAAATTCACCCCTCCACTTT. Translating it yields CAARGPPNSPLHF.

CDR3 coding DNA: TGTGCCACCACGGGACAGTACAATCAGCCCCAGCATTTT. It is translated as CATTGQYNQPQHF. This rearrangement joins TRBV6-6 to TRBJ1-5, with 7 nucleotides matching TRBD1. Trimming at V came to 10 bases and at J to 3 bases, leaving 6 bases not matched to a gene. This CDR3 region has 13 residues. Germline V gives CDR1 MNHNY, CDR2 SVGAGI (reference sequence).

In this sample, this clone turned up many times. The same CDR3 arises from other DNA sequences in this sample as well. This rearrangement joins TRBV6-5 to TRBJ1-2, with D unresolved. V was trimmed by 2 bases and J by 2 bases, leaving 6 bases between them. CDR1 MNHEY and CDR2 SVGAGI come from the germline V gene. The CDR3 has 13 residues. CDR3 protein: CASSYTDNYGYTF. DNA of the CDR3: TGTGCCAGCAGTTACACAGACAACTATGGCTACACCTTC.

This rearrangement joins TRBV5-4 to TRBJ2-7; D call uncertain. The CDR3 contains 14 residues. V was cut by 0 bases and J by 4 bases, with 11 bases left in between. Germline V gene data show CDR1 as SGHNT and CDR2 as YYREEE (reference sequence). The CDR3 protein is CASSLAGSRYEQYF. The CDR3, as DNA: TGTGCCAGCAGCTTGGCTGGCAGTCGTTACGAGCAGTACTTC.

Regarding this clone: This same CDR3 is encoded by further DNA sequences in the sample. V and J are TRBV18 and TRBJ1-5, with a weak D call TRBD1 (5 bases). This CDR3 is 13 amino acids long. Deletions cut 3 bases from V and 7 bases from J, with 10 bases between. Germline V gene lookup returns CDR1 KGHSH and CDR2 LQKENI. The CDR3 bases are TGTGCCAGCTCACCGGGGGGGGGACAGCCCCAGCATTTT. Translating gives CASSPGGGQPQHF. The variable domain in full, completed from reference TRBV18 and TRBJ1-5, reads NAGVMQNPRHLVRRRGQEARLRCSPMKGHSHVYWYRQLPEEGLKFMVYLQKENIIDESGMPKERFSAEFPKEGPSILRIQQVVRGDSAAYFCASSPGGGQPQHFGDGTRLSIL.

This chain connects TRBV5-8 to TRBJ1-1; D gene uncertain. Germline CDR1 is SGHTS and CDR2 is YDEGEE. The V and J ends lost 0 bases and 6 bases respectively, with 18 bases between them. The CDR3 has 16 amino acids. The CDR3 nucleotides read TGTGCCAGCAGCTTGGTAGGAGGCTCCCTGACCTCTGAAGCTTTCTTT. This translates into CASSLVGGSLTSEAFF.

The chain's CDR3 is CASSYGQPSEAFF. The CDR3 coding sequence is TGTGCCAGCAGCTACGGACAGCCTTCTGAAGCTTTCTTT. The V and J genes are TRBV7-9 and TRBJ1-1, with a possible D match to TRBD1 (6 bases). Trimming left V 4 bases short and J 6 bases short, with 12 bases between. From germline, CDR1 is SEHNR and CDR2 FQNEAQ (reference sequence). The CDR3 spans 13 residues.

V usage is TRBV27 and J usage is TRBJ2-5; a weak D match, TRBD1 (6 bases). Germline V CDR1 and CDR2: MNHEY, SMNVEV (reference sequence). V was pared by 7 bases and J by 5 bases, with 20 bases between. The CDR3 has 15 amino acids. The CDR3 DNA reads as TGTGCCAGCACCTCATTCCAGGGGCTCGGCGAGACCCAGTACTTC. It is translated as CASTSFQGLGETQYF.

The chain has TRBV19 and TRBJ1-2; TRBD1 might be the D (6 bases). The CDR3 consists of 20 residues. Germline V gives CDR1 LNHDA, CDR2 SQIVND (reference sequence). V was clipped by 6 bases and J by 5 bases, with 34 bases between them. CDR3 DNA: TGTGCCAGTAGCCAGGGACATCTGGGAGGGAAGGACTCAGTATGGTATGGCTACACCTTC. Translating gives CASSQGHLGGKDSVWYGYTF.

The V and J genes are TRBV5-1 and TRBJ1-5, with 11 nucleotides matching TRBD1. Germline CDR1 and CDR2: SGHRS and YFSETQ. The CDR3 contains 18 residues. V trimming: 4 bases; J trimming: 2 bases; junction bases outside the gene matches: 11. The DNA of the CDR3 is TGCGCCAGCAGCCCTGGGACAGGGGGTTGGTCGGGCAATCAGCCCCAGCATTTT. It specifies CASSPGTGGWSGNQPQHF. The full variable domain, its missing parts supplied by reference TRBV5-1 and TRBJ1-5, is KAGVTQTPRYLIKTRGQQVTLSCSPISGHRSVSWYQQTPGQGLQFLFEYFSETQRNKGNFPGRFSGRQFSNSRSEMNVSTLELGDSALYLCASSPGTGGWSGNQPQHFGDGTRLSIL.

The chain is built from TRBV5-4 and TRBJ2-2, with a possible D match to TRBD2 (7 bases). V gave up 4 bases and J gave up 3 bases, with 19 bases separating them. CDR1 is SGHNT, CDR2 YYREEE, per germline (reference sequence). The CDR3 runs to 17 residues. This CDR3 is CASSIRRGGGDTGELFF. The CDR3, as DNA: TGTGCCAGCAGCATCAGGCGGGGCGGGGGCGACACCGGGGAGCTGTTTTTT.

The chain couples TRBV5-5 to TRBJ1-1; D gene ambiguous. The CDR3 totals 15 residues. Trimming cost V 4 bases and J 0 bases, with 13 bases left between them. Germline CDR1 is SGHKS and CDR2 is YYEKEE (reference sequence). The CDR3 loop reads CASSRVRGMNTEAFF. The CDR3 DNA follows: TGTGCCAGCAGCCGAGTGAGAGGGATGAACACTGAAGCTTTCTTT.

The CDR3 sequence is CASSLRTGPVGGYTF. CDR3 coding DNA: TGTGCCAGCAGCCTACGGACAGGACCGGTCGGTGGCTACACCTTC. This chain uses TRBV5-5 with TRBJ1-2; 7 nucleotides match TRBD1. There are 15 residues in the CDR3. Unmatched junction bases numbered 13, after V lost 4 bases and J lost 7 bases. In germline, CDR1 is SGHKS, CDR2 YYEKEE (reference sequence).